This TCR beta chain was sequenced in a study of blood T cell repertoires in COVID-19. Using immunoSEQ multiplex PCR, the repertoire was profiled, and TCRdb retains in-frame clones only, with some absent. The sample carries around 170,000 clones, roughly nine tenths recorded once. Germline values: CDR1 ENHRY, CDR2 SYGVKD. The CDR3 consists of 16 residues. J lost 1 base, V lost 0 bases, and 2 bases had no gene match. Sequenced material: peripheral blood. The chain uses TRBV10-3 and TRBJ2-1, with 8 bases fitting TRBD2. The sequence was collected from a man between 60 and 75 years old with acute or convalescent COVID-19. The CDR3 DNA reads as TGTGCCATCAGTGAGTCTAGCGGGGTATCCTACAATGAGCAGTTCTTC. Its translation is CAISESSGVSYNEQFF.